This T cell receptor (beta chain) was sequenced in a study of graft-versus-host responses after intestinal transplantation. The wider study: Transplants were multivisceral, liver-intestinal, or isolated intestinal. Among the recipients, all got anti-thymocyte globulin induction and then tacrolimus and steroids for around 3 years.

Here immunoSEQ multiplex PCR was the method, and the copy in TCRdb shows in-frame clones only, minus some. Among about 130,000 clones listed, approximately 94% were seen once. General study points: Clonal ratios of graft-versus-host to host-versus-graft in allografts were high for patients exhibiting graft-donor T cell macrochimerism. Peak circulating GvH clone levels were associated with early post-transplant HvG declines.

About this clone itself: The antigen remains undetermined.

V lost 6 bases to trimming and J lost 2 bases, with 16 bases between them. CDR1 and CDR2 from the germline V gene are KGHSH and LQKENI. CDR3 size: 15 residues. The rearrangement links TRBV18 to TRBJ1-1, with D possibly matching TRBD1 (5 bases). Material: unstimulated CD4+ T cells sorted from spleen or lymph node cells, obtained before intestinal transplant. This sequence was found in a human donor who received an intestinal transplant. The CDR3 protein is CASSPGEGRNTEAFF. CDR3 coding DNA: TGTGCCAGCTCGCCTGGAGAGGGGAGAAACACTGAAGCTTTCTTT.